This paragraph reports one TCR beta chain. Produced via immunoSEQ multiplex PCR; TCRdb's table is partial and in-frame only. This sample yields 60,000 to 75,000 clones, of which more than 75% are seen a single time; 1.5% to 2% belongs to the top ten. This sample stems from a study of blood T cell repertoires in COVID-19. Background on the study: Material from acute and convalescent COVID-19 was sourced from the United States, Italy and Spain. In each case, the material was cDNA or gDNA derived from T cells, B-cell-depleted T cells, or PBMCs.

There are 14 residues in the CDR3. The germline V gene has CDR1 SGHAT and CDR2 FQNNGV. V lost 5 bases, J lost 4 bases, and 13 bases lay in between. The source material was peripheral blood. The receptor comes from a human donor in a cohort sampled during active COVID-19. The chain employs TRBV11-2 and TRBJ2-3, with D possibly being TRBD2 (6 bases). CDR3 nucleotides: TGTGCCAGCAGCCTCAGACTAGTGTCAGATACGCAGTATTTT. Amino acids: CASSLRLVSDTQYF.